The 13 T cell receptor beta chains listed next were all sequenced from one sample in a study of blood T cell repertoires in COVID-19. The method was immunoSEQ multiplex PCR; TCRdb's version includes in-frame clones alone and lacks a portion of them. The sample has some 230,000 clones; roughly four fifths are singletons. Material for sequencing was peripheral blood. The receptor set was obtained from a woman aged 25-40 years who had recovered from COVID-19.

The V call is TRBV30, the J call TRBJ1-2, with D possibly being TRBD1 (6 bases). The germline V and J ends were trimmed by 2 bases and 8 bases, with 21 bases remaining between them. CDR3 length: 15 amino acids. Germline-derived CDR1 and CDR2 are GTSNPN and SVGIG (reference sequence). The CDR3 here is CAWSRGGGPLRGYTF. The CDR3 nucleotides read TGTGCCTGGAGTAGGGGCGGGGGCCCCTTGCGGGGCTACACCTTC.

V and J are TRBV28 and TRBJ2-7; 7 bases match TRBD1. The CDR3 contains 15 residues. CDR1 is MDHEN, CDR2 SYDVKM, per germline. V dropped 3 bases and J dropped 5; count of bases not matched to a gene: 10. CDR3: CASSFYRGPMDEQYF. CDR3 DNA sequence: TGTGCCAGCAGTTTCTACAGGGGTCCTATGGACGAGCAGTACTTC.

The chain employs TRBV2 and TRBJ2-5; 12 bases align to TRBD2. The germline V gene encodes CDR1 SNHLY and CDR2 FYNNEI. The V and J ends lost 5 bases and 5 bases, in that order; junction bases with no gene match: 6. This CDR3 has 15 residues. CDR3 sequence (DNA): TGTGCCAGCAGTCCGACTAGCGGGAGTGGTGAGACCCAGTACTTC. It codes for CASSPTSGSGETQYF.

The rearrangement uses TRBV20-1 and TRBJ1-5; 9 bases fit TRBD1. V lost 4 bases to trimming and J lost 9 bases; unmatched junction nucleotides: 1. The germline CDR1 and CDR2 sequences are DFQATT and SNEGSKA (reference sequence). The CDR3 totals 11 residues. CDR3: CSAKGQGPQHF. DNA of the CDR3: TGCAGTGCTAAGGGACAGGGGCCCCAGCATTTT.

The J gene is TRBJ2-3, the V gene TRBV6-5, with D maybe TRBD2 (5 bases). V was cut by 7 bases and J by 4 bases, with 15 bases left in between. Per germline, CDR1 MNHEY and CDR2 SVGAGI. The CDR3 spans 14 residues. CDR3 sequence: CASKPLVRADTQYF. DNA of the CDR3: TGTGCCAGCAAGCCACTAGTGAGGGCAGATACGCAGTATTTT.

This rearrangement joins TRBV6-1 to TRBJ2-3; perhaps TRBD1 as D (6 bases). There are 14 residues in the CDR3. Per the germline V gene, CDR1 is MNHNS and CDR2 is SASEGT. V lost 3 bases, J lost 5 bases, and 12 bases lay in between. CDR3 protein: CASSDRQVIDTQYF. The DNA for the CDR3 is TGTGCCAGCAGTGATCGACAGGTCATAGATACGCAGTATTTT.

The rearrangement uses TRBV15 and TRBJ1-4, with a weak D call TRBD1 (6 bases). With 0 bases removed from V and 7 bases from J, the gap between germline ends came to 18 bases. Germline V gene lookup returns CDR1 LNHNV and CDR2 YYDKDF (reference sequence). The CDR3 is 17 amino acids. The CDR3 reads CATSREHQGPGGEKLFF. In DNA form, the CDR3 reads TGTGCCACCAGCAGAGAGCACCAGGGGCCGGGTGGTGAAAAACTGTTTTTT.

This clone occurred once. The chain combines TRBV9 with TRBJ2-3; the D gene is possibly TRBD2 (5 bases). Per germline, CDR1 SGDLS and CDR2 YYNGEE. Trimming pared 3 bases from V and 8 bases from J, leaving 16 bases between. The CDR3 loop spans 14 amino acids. The CDR3 protein is CASSDYGERSTQYF. CDR3 bases: TGTGCCAGCAGCGATTATGGGGAGCGCAGTACGCAGTATTTT.

CDR3 sequence reads: CSVEERVPFSETQYF. CDR3 DNA sequence: TGCAGCGTTGAAGAACGTGTACCCTTTAGCGAGACCCAGTACTTC. The chain has TRBV29-1 and TRBJ2-5; D is undetermined. This CDR3 is 15 amino acids long. In germline, CDR1 is SQVTM, CDR2 ANQGSEA. V was pared by 0 bases and J by 5 bases, with 16 bases between.

The chain joins TRBV6-6 to TRBJ1-5; the D is unclear. Germline V gene sequence: CDR1 MNHNY, CDR2 SVGAGI (reference sequence). The CDR3 totals 13 residues. With 7 bases removed from V and 6 bases from J, the gap between germline ends came to 13 bases. In DNA form, the CDR3 reads TGTGCCAGCACCCAGACGGGGTCTCAGCCCCAGCATTTT. Its protein product is CASTQTGSQPQHF.

This clone was counted once. The genes are TRBV9 and TRBJ2-3, with 8 bases identical to TRBD2. This CDR3 has 14 amino acids. Germline V CDR1 and CDR2: SGDLS, YYNGEE. Unmatched junction bases numbered 4, after V lost 3 bases and J lost 4 bases. Here the CDR3 reads CASSASGSSDTQYF. The CDR3 DNA follows: TGTGCCAGCAGCGCCAGCGGGAGCTCAGATACGCAGTATTTT.

The CDR3 DNA reads TGCGCCAGCAGTTTTACTCCGACAGACGGGCAGTTGAATGAAAAACTGTTTTTT. The encoded protein is CASSFTPTDGQLNEKLFF. The chain links TRBV5-1 to TRBJ1-4, with D possibly being TRBD1 (5 bases). Trimming shortened V by 5 bases and J by 5 bases, and 25 bases separated the two germline ends. This CDR3 comprises 18 residues. Germline CDR1 reads SGHRS; CDR2 reads YFSETQ. Variable domain in full (rest from reference TRBV5-1 and TRBJ1-4): KAGVTQTPRYLIKTRGQQVTLSCSPISGHRSVSWYQQTPGQGLQFLFEYFSETQRNKGNFPGRFSGRQFSNSRSEMNVSTLELGDSALYLCASSFTPTDGQLNEKLFFGSGTQLSVL.

This chain links TRBV10-1 with TRBJ2-1, with TRBD2 as a possible D gene (5 bases). The CDR3 runs 13 residues. The germline V and J ends were trimmed by 1 base and 9 bases, with 10 bases remaining between them. CDR1 WNHNN and CDR2 SYGVQD come from the germline V gene (reference sequence). The CDR3 coding sequence is TGCGCCAGCAGTGAGTGGACTGAGGGTGAGCAGTTCTTC. It specifies CASSEWTEGEQFF.